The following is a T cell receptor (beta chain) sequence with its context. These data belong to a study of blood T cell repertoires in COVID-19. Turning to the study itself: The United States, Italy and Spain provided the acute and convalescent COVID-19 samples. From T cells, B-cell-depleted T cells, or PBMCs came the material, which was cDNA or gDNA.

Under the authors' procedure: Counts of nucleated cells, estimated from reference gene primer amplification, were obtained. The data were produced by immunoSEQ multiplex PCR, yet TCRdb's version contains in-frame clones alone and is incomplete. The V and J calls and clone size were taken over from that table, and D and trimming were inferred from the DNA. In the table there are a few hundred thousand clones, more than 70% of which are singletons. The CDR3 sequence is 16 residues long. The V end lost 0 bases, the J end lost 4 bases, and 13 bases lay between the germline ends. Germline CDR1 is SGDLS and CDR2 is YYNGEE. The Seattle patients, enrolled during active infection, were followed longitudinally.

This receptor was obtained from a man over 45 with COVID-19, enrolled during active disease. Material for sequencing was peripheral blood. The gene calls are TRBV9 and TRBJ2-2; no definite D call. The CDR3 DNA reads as TGTGCCAGCAGCGTAGATAGTGGTCCTGGCACCGGGGAGCTGTTTTTT. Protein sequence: CASSVDSGPGTGELFF.